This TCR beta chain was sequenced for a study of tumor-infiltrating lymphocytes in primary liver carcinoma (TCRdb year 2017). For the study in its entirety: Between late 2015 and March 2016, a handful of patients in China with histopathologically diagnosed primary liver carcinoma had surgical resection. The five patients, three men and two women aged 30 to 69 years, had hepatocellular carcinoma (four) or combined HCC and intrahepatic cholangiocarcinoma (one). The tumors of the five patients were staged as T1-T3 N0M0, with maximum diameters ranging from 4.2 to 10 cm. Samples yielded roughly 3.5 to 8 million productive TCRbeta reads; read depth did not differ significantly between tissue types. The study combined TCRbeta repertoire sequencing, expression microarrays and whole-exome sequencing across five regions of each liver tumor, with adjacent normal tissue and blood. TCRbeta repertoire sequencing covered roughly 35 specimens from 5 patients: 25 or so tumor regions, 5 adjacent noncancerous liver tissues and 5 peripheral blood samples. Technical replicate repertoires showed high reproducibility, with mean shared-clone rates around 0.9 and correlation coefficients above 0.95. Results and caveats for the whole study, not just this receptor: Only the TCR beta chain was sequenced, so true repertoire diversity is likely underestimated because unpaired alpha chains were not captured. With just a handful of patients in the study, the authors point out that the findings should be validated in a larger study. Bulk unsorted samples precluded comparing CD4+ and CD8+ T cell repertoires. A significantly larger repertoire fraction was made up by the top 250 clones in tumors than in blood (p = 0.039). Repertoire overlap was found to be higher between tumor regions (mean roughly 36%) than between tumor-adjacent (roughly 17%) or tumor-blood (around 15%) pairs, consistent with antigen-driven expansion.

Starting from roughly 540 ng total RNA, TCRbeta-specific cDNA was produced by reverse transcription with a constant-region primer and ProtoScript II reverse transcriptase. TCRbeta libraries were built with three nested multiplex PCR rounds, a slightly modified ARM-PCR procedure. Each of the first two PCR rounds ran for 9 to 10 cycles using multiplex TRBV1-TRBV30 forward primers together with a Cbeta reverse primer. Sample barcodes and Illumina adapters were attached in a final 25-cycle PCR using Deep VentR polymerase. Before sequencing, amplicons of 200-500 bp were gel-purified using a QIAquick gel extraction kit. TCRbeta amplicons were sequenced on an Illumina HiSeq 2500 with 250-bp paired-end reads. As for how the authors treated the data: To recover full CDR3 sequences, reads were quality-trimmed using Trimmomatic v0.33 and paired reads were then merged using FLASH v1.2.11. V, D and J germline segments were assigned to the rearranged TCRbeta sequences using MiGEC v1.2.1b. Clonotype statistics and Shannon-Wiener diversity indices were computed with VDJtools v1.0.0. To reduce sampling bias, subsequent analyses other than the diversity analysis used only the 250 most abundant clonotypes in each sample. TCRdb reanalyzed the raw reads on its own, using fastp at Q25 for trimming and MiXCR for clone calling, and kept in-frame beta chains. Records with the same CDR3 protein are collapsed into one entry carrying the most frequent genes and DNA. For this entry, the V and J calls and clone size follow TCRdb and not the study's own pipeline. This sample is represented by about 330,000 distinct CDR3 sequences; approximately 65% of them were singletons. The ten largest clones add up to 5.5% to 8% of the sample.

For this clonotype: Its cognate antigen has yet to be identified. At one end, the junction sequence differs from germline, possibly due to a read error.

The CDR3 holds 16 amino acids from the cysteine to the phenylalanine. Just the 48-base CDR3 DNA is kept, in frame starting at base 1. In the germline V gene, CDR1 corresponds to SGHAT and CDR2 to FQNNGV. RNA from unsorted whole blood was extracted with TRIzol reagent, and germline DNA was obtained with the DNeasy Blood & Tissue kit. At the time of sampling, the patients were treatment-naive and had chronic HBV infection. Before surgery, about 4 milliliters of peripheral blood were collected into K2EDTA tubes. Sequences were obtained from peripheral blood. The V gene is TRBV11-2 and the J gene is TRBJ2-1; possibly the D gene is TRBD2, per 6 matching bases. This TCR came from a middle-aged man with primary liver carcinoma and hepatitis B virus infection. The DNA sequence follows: TGTGCCAGTAGCATCCGGTCGAGGGCGGGGTACAATGAGCACTTCTTC. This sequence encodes CASSIRSRAGYNEHFF.